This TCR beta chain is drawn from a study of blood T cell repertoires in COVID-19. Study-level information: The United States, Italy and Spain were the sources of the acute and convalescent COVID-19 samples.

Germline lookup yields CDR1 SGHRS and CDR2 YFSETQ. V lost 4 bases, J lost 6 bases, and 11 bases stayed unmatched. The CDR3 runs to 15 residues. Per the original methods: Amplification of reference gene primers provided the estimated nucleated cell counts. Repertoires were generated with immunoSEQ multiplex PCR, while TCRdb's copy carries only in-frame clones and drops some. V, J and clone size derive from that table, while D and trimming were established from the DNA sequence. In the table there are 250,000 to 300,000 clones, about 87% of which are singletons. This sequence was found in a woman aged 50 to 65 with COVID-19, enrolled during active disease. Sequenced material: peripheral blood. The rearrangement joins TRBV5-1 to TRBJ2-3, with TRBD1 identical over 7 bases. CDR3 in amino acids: CASSPAYRGSDTQYF. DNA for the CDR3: TGCGCCAGCAGCCCCGCTTACAGGGGTTCGGATACGCAGTATTTT.